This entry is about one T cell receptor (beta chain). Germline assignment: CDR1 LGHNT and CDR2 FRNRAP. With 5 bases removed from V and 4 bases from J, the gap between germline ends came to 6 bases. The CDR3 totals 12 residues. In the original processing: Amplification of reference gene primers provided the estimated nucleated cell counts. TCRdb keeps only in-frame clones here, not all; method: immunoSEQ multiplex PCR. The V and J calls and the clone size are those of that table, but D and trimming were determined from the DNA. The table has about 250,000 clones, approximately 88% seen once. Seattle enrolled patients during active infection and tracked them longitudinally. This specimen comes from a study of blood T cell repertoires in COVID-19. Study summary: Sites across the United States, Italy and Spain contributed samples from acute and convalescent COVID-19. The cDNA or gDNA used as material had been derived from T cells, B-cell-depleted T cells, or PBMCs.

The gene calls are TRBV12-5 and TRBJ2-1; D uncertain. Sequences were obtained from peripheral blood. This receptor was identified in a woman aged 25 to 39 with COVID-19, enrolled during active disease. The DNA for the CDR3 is TGTGCTAGTGGTCCGCGGTACAATGAGCAGTTCTTC. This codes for CASGPRYNEQFF.